Sequencing of this T cell receptor (beta chain) was carried out in a study of shared clonotypes between healthy human individuals. Study conclusions and caveats: The rarefaction results pointed to incomplete sorted-subset sequencing despite large depth. Naive CD4 clonotypes overlapped across a handful of donors at roughly 5%. Non-shared clonotypes had lower generation probabilities than those shared by all four donors.

Generated by immunoSEQ multiplex PCR, the TCRdb table keeps only in-frame clones and is missing some. The sample has about 1 million clones; roughly 80% are singletons. As concerns this clone: Its antigen is unidentified.

Every donor was a Caucasian adult from Nashville, Tennessee. This CDR3 is 16 amino acids long. CDR1 and CDR2 (germline): GTSNPN, SVGIG (reference sequence). The V segment lost 3 bases and the J segment 7 bases; nucleotides outside the gene matches: 15. This TCR was sampled from a man aged 18 to 30 in good health. The gene calls are TRBV30 and TRBJ1-5, with 7 bases aligning to TRBD1. Sequencing was carried out using memory CD4+ T cells sorted from blood. The subset: CD45RA-negative fraction. The CDR3 loop reads CAWSPGQGGSWQPQHF. CDR3 nucleotide sequence: TGTGCCTGGAGCCCCGGTCAGGGGGGTTCGTGGCAGCCCCAGCATTTT. The variable domain in full, with the rest retrieved from reference TRBV30 and TRBJ1-5, is SQTIHQWPATLVQPVGSPLSLECTVEGTSNPNLYWYRQAAGRGLQLLFYSVGIGQISSEVPQNLSASRPQDRQFILSSKKLLLSDSGFYLCAWSPGQGGSWQPQHFGDGTRLSIL.